A selection of T cell receptor beta chains follows, all from one sample in a study of T cell changes during pregnancy in multiple sclerosis. The method was immunoSEQ multiplex PCR; TCRdb's version includes in-frame clones alone and lacks a portion of them. The sample comprises some 36,000 clones, roughly 89% of which are singletons, and around 0.69% rests with the top ten. Sample: CD4+ T cells from peripheral blood mononuclear cells, taken in the second trimester of pregnancy. These receptors were taken from a female donor in good health, enrolled as a control in a pregnancy study. CDR3s include the opening cysteine and the closing phenylalanine or tryptophan. D genes are given only for firm matches. Where a row states a size, it is once, few, many or the class of an expanded clone; other rows omit it.

TRBV5-4	-	-	12	TRBJ1-2	CASSLDGYGYTF	TGTGCCAGCAGCTTGGACGGCTATGGCTACACCTTC
TRBV11-3	TRBD2	once	15	TRBJ2-1	CASSWGLAGGNEQFF	TGTGCCAGCAGCTGGGGACTAGCGGGGGGAAATGAGCAGTTCTTC
TRBV5-8	-	once	15	TRBJ1-1	CASSSQGRANTEAFF	TGTGCCAGCAGCTCTCAGGGGAGGGCGAACACTGAAGCTTTCTTT
TRBV18	-	-	13	TRBJ2-5	CASSPRQQETQYF	TGTGCCAGCTCACCCCGACAGCAAGAGACCCAGTACTTC
TRBV15	-	once	15	TRBJ2-3	CATSRDINSADTQYF	TGTGCCACCAGCAGAGACATTAATTCGGCAGATACGCAGTATTTT
TRBV7-3	TRBD1	-	15	TRBJ1-1	CASSLLPGGYTEAFF	TGTGCCAGCAGCTTACTACCAGGGGGCTACACTGAAGCTTTCTTT
TRBV6-1	-	-	13	TRBJ1-2	CASSLEGDYGYTF	TGTGCCAGCAGTTTAGAGGGGGACTATGGCTACACCTTC
TRBV15	-	-	15	TRBJ2-2	CATSSRQENTGELFF	TGTGCCACCAGCAGTCGACAGGAGAACACCGGGGAGCTGTTTTTT
TRBV11-2	-	medium-sized	13	TRBJ2-7	CASSTGTRYEQYF	TGTGCCAGCAGCACCGGGACTCGATACGAGCAGTACTTC
TRBV7-9	TRBD2	-	14	TRBJ2-7	CASSPSGGTYEQYF	TGTGCCAGCAGCCCAAGCGGGGGGACATACGAGCAGTACTTC
TRBV28	-	-	14	TRBJ1-2	CASSQRGRGYGYTF	TGTGCCAGCAGTCAAAGGGGTAGGGGCTATGGCTACACCTTC
TRBV4-3	TRBD1	once	14	TRBJ1-2	CASSLEGAHYGYTF	TGCGCCAGCAGCTTGGAGGGGGCCCACTATGGCTACACCTTC
TRBV20-1	-	-	10	TRBJ2-3	CSAAMDTQYF	TGCAGTGCCGCGATGGATACGCAGTATTTT
TRBV19	-	-	15	TRBJ2-5	CASSWGDRDLETQYF	TGTGCCAGTAGCTGGGGAGACAGGGACTTAGAGACCCAGTACTTC
TRBV2	-	-	16	TRBJ2-5	CASSEIPRWGRETQYF	TGTGCCAGCAGTGAAATCCCACGCTGGGGGCGGGAGACCCAGTACTTC
TRBV7-9	-	-	18	TRBJ1-6	CASSLVAARSSYNSPLHF	TGTGCCAGCAGCTTAGTTGCGGCTAGGAGCTCCTATAATTCACCCCTCCACTTT
TRBV7-2	-	-	13	TRBJ1-1	CASRVTGYTEAFF	TGTGCCAGCAGAGTTACAGGTTATACTGAAGCTTTCTTT
TRBV18	-	-	15	TRBJ2-7	CASSSPPQGAGEQYF	TGTGCCAGCTCATCCCCCCCCCAGGGAGCGGGCGAGCAGTACTTC
TRBV2	-	-	12	TRBJ2-1	CASSVTDNEQFF	TGTGCCAGCAGTGTGACAGACAATGAGCAGTTCTTC
TRBV19	-	-	15	TRBJ1-4	CASSSRTNTGEKLFF	TGTGCCAGTAGTTCCAGGACGAATACAGGGGAAAAACTGTTTTTT
TRBV19	-	-	16	TRBJ2-6	CASSSGAHSGANVLTF	TGTGCCAGTAGTAGCGGAGCCCATTCTGGGGCCAACGTCCTGACTTTC
TRBV14	-	-	17	TRBJ2-7	CASSHPRAGRNSYEQYF	TGTGCCAGCAGCCACCCCAGGGCGGGGCGGAATTCCTACGAGCAGTACTTC
TRBV6-5	-	-	13	TRBJ1-2	CASSYDINYGYTF	TGTGCCAGCAGTTACGACATTAACTATGGCTACACCTTC
TRBV7-9	TRBD1	-	16	TRBJ2-1	CASSLGTGLLGNEQFF	TGTGCCAGCAGCTTAGGGACAGGGCTCTTGGGGAATGAGCAGTTCTTC
TRBV11-1	TRBD1	once	14	TRBJ1-1	CASSQKLQGQGAFF	TGTGCCAGCAGCCAAAAACTCCAGGGACAGGGAGCTTTCTTT
TRBV6-5	-	-	14	TRBJ1-2	CASSPWGANYGYTF	TGTGCCAGCAGTCCCTGGGGAGCTAACTATGGCTACACCTTC
TRBV5-1	TRBD2	-	13	TRBJ2-5	CASRAGGRETQYF	TGCGCCAGCAGAGCGGGGGGTCGAGAGACCCAGTACTTC
TRBV30	-	few	13	TRBJ1-2	CAWSVTKRDGYTF	TGTGCCTGGAGTGTAACCAAGAGGGATGGCTACACCTTC
TRBV28	TRBD1	-	19	TRBJ1-4	CASSLTGQHPGSTNEKLFF	TGTGCCAGCAGTTTAACGGGACAGCACCCAGGGTCAACTAATGAAAAACTGTTTTTT
TRBV10-3	TRBD1	once	16	TRBJ2-7	CAIRPEPGQGAYEQYF	TGTGCCATCAGGCCTGAACCGGGACAGGGAGCCTACGAGCAGTACTTC
TRBV28	TRBD1	-	15	TRBJ1-1	CASSLRQGAGAEAFF	TGTGCCAGCAGTCTTCGACAGGGGGCGGGGGCTGAAGCTTTCTTT
TRBV5-1	TRBD1	-	15	TRBJ1-2	CASSARTGEYYGYTF	TGCGCCAGCAGCGCGCGGACAGGGGAGTACTATGGCTACACCTTC
TRBV14	-	-	13	TRBJ1-5	CASSQGANQPQHF	TGTGCCAGCAGCCAAGGCGCAAATCAGCCCCAGCATTTT
TRBV28	TRBD2	-	12	TRBJ2-7	CASTLGGREQYF	TGTGCCAGCACCCTGGGGGGGAGGGAGCAGTACTTC
TRBV15	TRBD1	-	15	TRBJ2-5	CATSKETGGRETQYF	TGTGCCACCAGCAAGGAAACAGGGGGAAGGGAGACCCAGTACTTC
TRBV5-4	-	-	13	TRBJ2-2	CASRPQGPGELFF	TGTGCCAGCAGACCTCAGGGCCCCGGGGAGCTGTTTTTT